This passage covers 25 T cell receptor beta chains from one sample sequenced in a study of T-cell reconstitution after alpha-beta-depleted transplantation in children. Preparation of the TCRbeta library used unique molecular identifiers. TCRdb re-analysed the PCR reads in MiXCR, keeping a single row per CDR3 protein. The data hold 200,000 to 300,000 distinct CDR3 sequences, with around 25% observed a single time. The sequences come from PBMCs, collected before TCRalphabeta/CD19-depleted stem cell transplant. Source of these receptors: a girl between 2 and 10 years old with Fanconi anemia, due to receive a stem cell transplant.

CDR3 bases: TGCAGTGCTCACCATCGGACTAGCGGGGTGTACAATGAGCAGTTCTTC. It specifies CSAHHRTSGVYNEQFF. The gene calls are TRBV20-1 and TRBJ2-1, with 12 bases aligning to TRBD2. J gave up 4 bases and V 5 bases, and 9 bases lay outside the gene matches. Germline CDR1 DFQATT, CDR2 SNEGSKA (reference sequence). The CDR3 totals 16 residues.

This clonotype appeared a few times. The chain is built from TRBV7-2 and TRBJ2-7; TRBD2 agrees at 8 bases. Germline CDR1 is SGHTA and CDR2 is FQGNSA. The V gene end was trimmed by 4 bases and the J gene end by 4 bases; junction bases not matched to a gene: 15. The CDR3 consists of 17 residues. Written as DNA, the CDR3 is TGTGCCAGCAGCTCCATCGGTCCTAGCGGGTTTGGTTACGAGCAGTACTTC. Encoded protein: CASSSIGPSGFGYEQYF.

The table lists this clonotype with a count of one. V gene TRBV7-8 combines with J gene TRBJ2-3; 8 bases are shared with TRBD2. The CDR3 totals 15 residues. Losses at the gene ends were 1 base for V and 6 bases for J; bases not matched to a gene: 6. Per the germline V gene, CDR1 is SGHVS and CDR2 is FQNEAQ. CDR3 in amino acids: CASSLVRLARDTQYF. The CDR3 coding sequence is TGTGCCAGCAGCTTAGTTCGACTAGCGAGGGATACGCAGTATTTT.

This clonotype has a count of ten or more. CDR3: CASSLTDRGLEPQHF. CDR3 nucleotides: TGTGCCAGCAGCTTGACCGACAGGGGCTTAGAGCCCCAGCATTTT. This chain connects TRBV5-5 to TRBJ1-5; 8 bases line up with TRBD1. The CDR3 has 15 amino acids. Germline values: CDR1 SGHKS, CDR2 YYEKEE (reference sequence). V shed 1 base, J shed 8 bases, and the junction held 8 bases outside the gene matches.

This rearrangement joins TRBV20-1 to TRBJ2-7, with TRBD2 as a possible D gene (5 bases). This CDR3 is built from 19 residues. The germline V and J ends were trimmed by 4 bases and 1 base, with 29 bases remaining between them. Germline CDR1 DFQATT, CDR2 SNEGSKA (reference sequence). Written as DNA, the CDR3 is TGCAGTGCTACCCCGGACTTAATGGGAAACGTTTTGATTTCCTACGAGCAGTACTTC. This translates into CSATPDLMGNVLISYEQYF.

The chain employs TRBV12-3 or TRBV12-4 and TRBJ2-7; the match to TRBD1 covers 10 bases. The CDR3 covers 15 residues. The ends lost 2 bases at V and 2 bases at J; junction bases unmatched: 3. CDR3 nucleotides: TGTGCCAGCAGTTTACTCGGACAGGGGGCCTACGAGCAGTACTTC. It specifies CASSLLGQGAYEQYF.

This clonotype was counted many times. The chain employs TRBV12-3 or TRBV12-4 and TRBJ1-5; 7 positions agree with TRBD1. V lost 5 bases to trimming and J lost 2 bases; unmatched junction nucleotides: 6. This CDR3 comprises 15 residues. Written as DNA, the CDR3 is TGTGCCAGCAGTCAACAGGGGCGAGGCAATCAGCCCCAGCATTTT. Its translation is CASSQQGRGNQPQHF.

This chain connects TRBV29-1 to TRBJ2-2; possible D gene TRBD2, 5 bases. Trimming left V 0 bases short and J 6 bases short, with 11 bases between. The CDR3 is 14 amino acids. Germline CDR1 reads SQVTM; CDR2 reads ANQGSEA. This CDR3 is CSVEDGSGPGELFF. The CDR3 DNA reads as TGCAGCGTTGAAGATGGAAGCGGTCCCGGGGAGCTGTTTTTT.

In this sample, this clonotype turned up many times. This chain connects TRBV7-2 to TRBJ2-3; TRBD2 aligns across 11 bases. This CDR3 comprises 16 residues. V lost 1 base, J lost 1 base, and 1 base stayed unmatched. The V gene's germline CDR1 is SGHTA and CDR2 FQGNSA. CDR3 in amino acids: CASSLGSGRGTDTQYF. DNA for the CDR3: TGTGCCAGCAGCTTAGGTAGCGGGAGGGGCACAGATACGCAGTATTTT.

The J gene is TRBJ2-1, the V gene TRBV7-6, with 7 bases aligning to TRBD2. The CDR3 loop spans 16 amino acids. Germline V lookup: CDR1 SGHVS, CDR2 FNYEAQ. The V segment lost 2 bases and the J segment 2 bases; nucleotides outside the gene matches: 6. CDR3 amino acids: CASSLISGLPYNEQFF. CDR3 nucleotides: TGTGCCAGCAGCTTAATTAGCGGGCTCCCCTACAATGAGCAGTTCTTC.

This clonotype showed up many times. The chain links TRBV20-1 to TRBJ2-1; 8 bases map to TRBD2. Germline CDR1 DFQATT, CDR2 SNEGSKA (reference sequence). The CDR3 is made up of 14 amino acids. V lost 3 bases to trimming and J lost 0 bases; unmatched junction nucleotides: 1. The DNA of the CDR3 is TGCAGTGCTAGTAGCGGGAACTCCTACAATGAGCAGTTCTTC. It specifies CSASSGNSYNEQFF.

V and J are TRBV29-1 and TRBJ2-1, with D unresolved. V lost 4 bases to trimming and J lost 12 bases, with 25 bases between them. The CDR3 is 15 amino acids. The V gene's germline CDR1 is SQVTM and CDR2 ANQGSEA. In DNA form, the CDR3 reads TGCAGCGTTGTAGGTCAAGAGGTCTACGGATATGCGCAGTTCTTC. It codes for CSVVGQEVYGYAQFF.

This clonotype showed up just a few times. V usage is TRBV5-6 and J usage is TRBJ2-1; 8 positions match TRBD2. J lost 4 bases, V lost 4 bases, and 10 bases had no gene match. Germline V gene sequence: CDR1 SGHDT, CDR2 YYEEEE. The CDR3 contains 16 residues. This CDR3 reads CASSVELAVKYNEQFF. The CDR3 region has the DNA TGTGCCAGCAGCGTTGAACTAGCGGTTAAATACAATGAGCAGTTCTTC.

This clonotype has at least ten counts. The chain carries TRBV20-1 and TRBJ2-5; 7 nucleotides align to TRBD1. The CDR3 spans 13 residues. J lost 1 base, V lost 4 bases, and 3 bases had no gene match. The V gene's germline CDR1 is DFQATT and CDR2 SNEGSKA (reference sequence). The CDR3 sequence: CSATQGTQETQYF. In DNA, the CDR3 is TGCAGTGCTACACAGGGGACCCAAGAGACCCAGTACTTC.

This clonotype appeared many times. The chain links TRBV29-1 to TRBJ1-3; maybe TRBD1 (5 bases). Germline V gene data show CDR1 as SQVTM and CDR2 as ANQGSEA. This CDR3 has 12 residues. Deletions cut 5 bases from V and 2 bases from J, with 7 bases between. The CDR3 reads CSVSGPGNTIYF. The CDR3 DNA reads as TGCAGCGTTTCGGGACCTGGAAACACCATATATTTT.

This clonotype was counted ten times or more. The chain has TRBV29-1 and TRBJ2-4; 9 nucleotides match TRBD2. Germline lookup yields CDR1 SQVTM and CDR2 ANQGSEA. V was clipped by 5 bases and J by 2 bases; unmatched bases: 7. This CDR3 contains 15 residues. The CDR3 sequence: CSVIEGLATKNIQYF. CDR3 DNA: TGCAGCGTTATCGAGGGACTAGCAACCAAAAACATTCAGTACTTC.

The chain couples TRBV28 to TRBJ2-5; D perhaps matches TRBD1 (7 bases). CDR1 MDHEN and CDR2 SYDVKM come from the germline V gene. This CDR3 has 17 amino acids. V was trimmed by 8 bases and J by 4 bases, leaving 26 bases between them. CDR3 region: CASGSTEQQGTLETQYF. The CDR3 nucleotides read TGTGCCAGCGGCTCAACCGAACAACAGGGGACTTTAGAGACCCAGTACTTC.

This clonotype was counted between two and nine times. The rearrangement uses TRBV20-1 and TRBJ2-1; maybe TRBD2 (5 bases). Trimming removed 6 bases from V and 3 bases from J, with 15 bases in between. The CDR3 loop spans 14 amino acids. Germline CDR1 is DFQATT and CDR2 is SNEGSKA (reference sequence). CDR3 protein: CSARTARNYNEQFF. DNA of the CDR3: TGCAGTGCCAGGACTGCCAGGAACTACAATGAGCAGTTCTTC.

This clonotype was picked up many times. The genes are TRBV29-1 and TRBJ1-1, with D perhaps matching TRBD1 (5 bases). The CDR3 is 11 amino acids. The germline V gene has CDR1 SQVTM and CDR2 ANQGSEA. The V gene lost 4 bases and the J gene lost 7 bases, with 10 bases spanning the gap. DNA for the CDR3: TGCAGCGTTGTTGACAGCCTTGAAGCTTTCTTT. Its translation: CSVVDSLEAFF.

This clonotype was counted between two and nine times. The chain is built from TRBV6-5 and TRBJ2-1; D perhaps matches TRBD2 (6 bases). V lost 0 bases, J lost 3 bases, and 9 bases lay in between. From germline, CDR1 is MNHEY and CDR2 SVGAGI. The CDR3 sequence is 15 residues long. DNA for the CDR3: TGTGCCAGCAGTTACTCGCGGGACGACTACAATGAGCAGTTCTTC. The encoded protein is CASSYSRDDYNEQFF.

This clonotype showed up many times. The rearrangement uses TRBV6-5 and TRBJ2-5; D might be TRBD1 or TRBD2, each matching 5 bases. Germline V gene data show CDR1 as MNHEY and CDR2 as SVGAGI. Deletions cut 2 bases from V and 10 bases from J, with 8 bases between. The CDR3 is 11 residues long. The CDR3 DNA follows: TGTGCCAGCAGTTACGGGGGAGACCAGTACTTC. Its protein is CASSYGGDQYF.

This clonotype was seen a few times. The gene calls are TRBV27 and TRBJ2-1, with 7 bases aligning to TRBD1. CDR1 and CDR2 from the germline V gene are MNHEY and SMNVEV (reference sequence). Trimming took 0 bases from V and 4 from J; bases not matched to a gene: 0. CDR3 length: 14 residues. The CDR3 reads CASSLSQGYNEQFF. The DNA for the CDR3 is TGTGCCAGCAGTTTATCACAGGGGTACAATGAGCAGTTCTTC.

This clonotype was counted many times. The rearrangement uses TRBV12-3 or TRBV12-4 and TRBJ2-7; 7 positions match TRBD1. CDR3 size: 14 residues. V was pared by 6 bases and J by 0 bases, with 5 bases of the junction left unmatched. CDR3 residues: CASSLTGYSYEQYF. In nucleotides, the CDR3 is TGTGCCAGCAGCCTGACAGGGTACTCCTACGAGCAGTACTTC.

The genes are TRBV4-2 and TRBJ2-7, with a tentative D call TRBD1 (6 bases). V was trimmed by 5 bases and J by 6 bases, leaving 11 bases between them. Germline-derived CDR1 and CDR2 are LGHNA and YNFKEQ. The CDR3 sequence is 12 residues long. The CDR3: CASSKQGFEQYF. CDR3 bases: TGTGCCAGCAGCAAACAGGGATTCGAGCAGTACTTC.

In this sample, this clonotype turned up many times. The chain joins TRBV29-1 to TRBJ2-3, with TRBD2 as a possible D gene (5 bases). Trimming removed 3 bases from V and 0 bases from J, with 13 bases in between. CDR3 size: 15 residues. CDR1 and CDR2 from the germline V gene are SQVTM and ANQGSEA. CDR3 DNA sequence: TGCAGCGTTGACGATCCAGCGGCCAGCACAGATACGCAGTATTTT. It yields the protein CSVDDPAASTDTQYF.